This T cell receptor (beta chain) was sequenced during a study of CD8+CD57+ T cells in acquired aplastic anemia. Study-wide results and caveats: Researchers report that fewer than 35 CD8+ CDR3 sequences appeared in both patients and controls.

The use of genomic DNA as template underpinned the TCR beta VDJ and CDR3 profiling. TCRdb reprocessed the reads with MiXCR, giving one entry per CDR3 protein. The sample holds roughly 180,000 distinct CDR3 sequences, more than 60% seen once. The CDR3 is 14 residues long. The germline V gene has CDR1 LNHDA and CDR2 SQIVND (reference sequence). The J segment lost 5 bases and the V segment lost 5 bases, leaving 5 bases of the junction unmatched. This clonotype was recorded at least ten times. Its specificity is unknown. The sequenced patients had an expansion of CD8+CD57+ cells seen by flow cytometry. Patients had received no therapy at the time of blood sampling.

The receptor was isolated from a human donor with aplastic anemia. The rearrangement joins TRBV19 to TRBJ1-1, with 10 bases lining up with TRBD1. Material for sequencing was sorted CD4+, CD8+, or CD8+CD57+ T cells (not recorded which) from PBMCs. The CDR3 loop reads CASSPWTGGTEAFF. CDR3 in DNA: TGTGCCAGTAGTCCTTGGACAGGGGGAACTGAAGCTTTCTTT.